The next 13 T cell receptor beta chains were all read from a single sample in a study of post-analysis software for immune sequencing data. No cognate antigen is known for these TCRs. The library was made from cDNA and included unique molecular identifiers. TCRdb independently ran MiXCR on the PCR reads; one entry per CDR3 protein. Of about 560,000 distinct CDR3 sequences in the sample, about 44% were seen once. Overall study results and limits: Several TRBV segments occurring more often in patients than controls included TRBV5-6, TRBV5-1 and TRBV20-1.

Input material: blood. These receptors were obtained from a girl aged 5-17 years with multiple sclerosis.

The rearrangement joins TRBV11-3 to TRBJ2-3; TRBD2 might be the D (6 bases). Trimming stripped 5 bases from V and 4 bases from J, with 13 bases between. The CDR3 is 14 amino acids. Germline-derived CDR1 and CDR2 are SGHNT and YENEEA. DNA of the CDR3: TGTGCCAGCAGCACACCGGGAGTGTCAGATACGCAGTATTTT. It encodes CASSTPGVSDTQYF.

The chain combines TRBV24-1 with TRBJ1-1; 7 bases fit TRBD1. Unmatched junction bases numbered 11, after V lost 4 bases and J lost 10 bases. The CDR3 covers 14 residues. In germline, CDR1 is KGHDR, CDR2 SFDVKD. The CDR3 region is CATSDPSGGVGAFF. CDR3 in DNA: TGTGCCACCAGTGACCCTTCAGGGGGAGTCGGAGCTTTCTTT.

This clonotype was found a few times. The V call is TRBV20-1, the J call TRBJ2-5; 10 bases are shared with TRBD2. Germline loops: CDR1 DFQATT, CDR2 SNEGSKA (reference sequence). V gave up 6 bases and J gave up 2 bases; unmatched junction bases: 21. The CDR3 loop spans 19 amino acids. CDR3: CSARPPLAGNPYLQETQYF. The DNA for the CDR3 is TGCAGTGCCCGACCCCCACTAGCGGGGAATCCGTATCTTCAAGAGACCCAGTACTTC.

This clonotype was recorded only once. CDR3 coding DNA: TGTGCCAGCAGTTTCCAGGGACTAGCGGGGGGGAATGTCAATGAGCAGTTCTTC. It translates to CASSFQGLAGGNVNEQFF. The chain uses TRBV12-3 or TRBV12-4 and TRBJ2-1, with TRBD2 matching 16 bases. With 3 bases clipped from V and 6 bases from J, the junction kept 8 bases outside the gene matches. The CDR3 is made up of 18 amino acids.

This clonotype turned up a few times. The chain carries TRBV20-1 and TRBJ1-6; 7 bases align to TRBD1. Unmatched junction bases numbered 8, after V lost 6 bases and J lost 6 bases. Germline-derived CDR1 and CDR2 are DFQATT and SNEGSKA (reference sequence). This CDR3 spans 14 amino acids. CDR3 bases: TGCAGTGCGCCAAGACAGGGTTCTAATTCACCCCTCCACTTT. Translating it yields CSAPRQGSNSPLHF.

Many counts were recorded for this clonotype. This chain joins TRBV7-2 and TRBJ1-4, with D unresolved. CDR1 and CDR2 from the germline V gene are SGHTA and FQGNSA. Between the trimmed V and J ends, which lost 5 bases and 5 bases, there was a span of 9 bases. This CDR3 spans 13 amino acids. CDR3 DNA sequence: TGTGCCAGCAGCCCGGACCCGAATGAAAAACTGTTTTTT. Its translation: CASSPDPNEKLFF. The full variable domain, rest sourced from reference TRBV7-2 and TRBJ1-4, is GAGVSQSPSNKVTEKGKDVELRCDPISGHTALYWYRQSLGQGLEFLIYFQGNSAPDKSGLPSDRFSAERTGGSVSTLTIQRTQQEDSAVYLCASSPDPNEKLFFGSGTQLSVL.

The chain is built from TRBV5-1 and TRBJ2-7, with unresolved D. The CDR3 has 15 amino acids. Trimming stripped 5 bases from V and 0 bases from J, with 15 bases between. Germline V CDR1 and CDR2: SGHRS, YFSETQ. CDR3 DNA sequence: TGCGCCAGCAGTCCAAGGTGGGCACACTCCTACGAGCAGTACTTC. It codes for CASSPRWAHSYEQYF. The variable domain in full, with the rest retrieved from reference TRBV5-1 and TRBJ2-7, is KAGVTQTPRYLIKTRGQQVTLSCSPISGHRSVSWYQQTPGQGLQFLFEYFSETQRNKGNFPGRFSGRQFSNSRSEMNVSTLELGDSALYLCASSPRWAHSYEQYFGPGTRLTVT.

This clonotype was recorded a few times. V and J are TRBV20-1 and TRBJ2-7, with 8 bases lining up with TRBD1. Germline V gene data show CDR1 as DFQATT and CDR2 as SNEGSKA (reference sequence). This CDR3 spans 13 amino acids. Trimming took 1 base from V and 6 from J; bases not matched to a gene: 5. CDR3 loop: CSARAGGSAEQYF. Here the CDR3 DNA reads TGCAGTGCTAGAGCAGGGGGCTCTGCCGAGCAGTACTTC.

This clonotype was seen a handful of times. The chain joins TRBV10-1 to TRBJ1-5; no clear D. The CDR3 is made up of 13 amino acids. CDR1 WNHNN and CDR2 SYGVQD come from the germline V gene (reference sequence). The V end was cut by 6 bases, the J end by 4 bases, with 10 bases between. The CDR3 protein is CASRQAINQPQHF. The CDR3 DNA reads as TGCGCCAGCAGGCAAGCTATTAATCAGCCCCAGCATTTT.

The table lists this clonotype with a few counts. V is TRBV25-1 and J is TRBJ2-6; D ambiguous. This CDR3 region has 15 residues. CDR1 MGHDK and CDR2 SYGVNS come from the germline V gene. The ends were cut back, 1 base at V and 0 bases at J, with 4 bases in the middle. The CDR3 DNA follows: TGTGCCAGCAGTGAATCCTACTCTGGGGCCAACGTCCTGACTTTC. This encodes CASSESYSGANVLTF. Variable domain in full (rest from reference TRBV25-1 and TRBJ2-6): EADIYQTPRYLVIGTGKKITLECSQTMGHDKMYWYQQDPGMELHLIHYSYGVNSTEKGDLSSESTVSRIRTEHFPLTLESARPSHTSQYLCASSESYSGANVLTFGAGSRLTVL.

This chain uses TRBV5-1 with TRBJ2-7; possibly TRBD2 for D (5 bases). The end of the DNA aligns better with TRBJ2-5, so the J call may be wrong. Germline lookup yields CDR1 SGHRS and CDR2 YFSETQ. CDR3 length equals 16 residues. The CDR3 loop is CASSLRSEGRWETQYF. The CDR3 DNA reads TGCGCCAGCAGCCTCCGCTCTGAGGGAAGATGGGAGACCCAGTACTTC.

This rearrangement joins TRBV12-3 or TRBV12-4 to TRBJ2-7; D is possibly TRBD1 or TRBD2 (5 bases each). The CDR3 contains 15 residues. The V end lost 4 bases, the J end lost 5 bases, and 18 bases lay between the germline ends. The chain's CDR3 is CASSYRLASLHEQYF. The CDR3 bases are TGTGCCAGCAGTTACAGGTTAGCGAGTCTCCACGAGCAGTACTTC.

The chain combines TRBV18 with TRBJ2-3; the D gene is possibly TRBD1 (5 bases). Germline CDR1 is KGHSH and CDR2 is LQKENI. V was shortened by 5 bases and J by 2 bases, with 8 bases between the two germline ends. CDR3 size: 13 residues. CDR3 sequence: CASSDSITDTQYF. The CDR3 DNA sequence: TGTGCCAGCTCAGACAGTATCACAGATACGCAGTATTTT.